Below, 22 T cell receptor beta chains from the same sample are listed, as sequenced in a study of T cells in Graves' hyperthyroidism and ophthalmopathy. Amplification targeted TCR beta CDR3 regions from RNA transcripts. When the TCR CDR3 underwent first-round RT-PCR, the HTBI primer set was used. TCRdb re-called the multiplex PCR reads with MiXCR, one entry per CDR3 protein. The table has hundreds of thousands of distinct CDR3 sequences, about 15% seen once. The sequenced sample consisted of blood. All receptors come from a woman aged 18-29 years with Graves' hyperthyroidism.

The chain combines TRBV20-1 with TRBJ2-5, with 7 bases aligning to TRBD1. Germline V CDR1 and CDR2: DFQATT, SNEGSKA (reference sequence). With V trimmed by 2 bases and J by 11 bases, 5 bases remained unmatched. The CDR3 spans 11 residues. The CDR3 spells CSARHTGVQYF. In DNA form, the CDR3 reads TGCAGTGCTAGACACACAGGGGTTCAGTACTTC.

This clonotype has at least ten counts. The chain is built from TRBV30 and TRBJ1-5; weak D call: TRBD1 (6 bases). Germline V gene lookup returns CDR1 GTSNPN and CDR2 SVGIG (reference sequence). The CDR3 loop spans 14 amino acids. V was clipped by 2 bases and J by 4 bases, with 12 bases between them. CDR3 residues: CAWSRGAGNQPQHF. For the CDR3, the DNA is TGTGCCTGGAGTAGGGGGGCGGGTAATCAGCCCCAGCATTTT.

V usage is TRBV19 and J usage is TRBJ1-1; D perhaps matches TRBD1 (5 bases). The CDR3 loop spans 14 amino acids. V was clipped by 11 bases and J by 6 bases, with 22 bases between them. Germline-derived CDR1 and CDR2 are LNHDA and SQIVND (reference sequence). CDR3: CAVGTGVEGSEAFF. The CDR3 DNA is TGTGCCGTGGGGACGGGGGTTGAAGGGTCTGAAGCTTTCTTT.

This clonotype was detected only a few times. The rearrangement links TRBV6-2 or TRBV6-3 to TRBJ2-7; 12 nucleotides align to TRBD2. The CDR3 spans 19 residues. Looked up from germline, CDR1 is MNHEY and CDR2 is SVGEGT. V was clipped by 4 bases and J by 3 bases; unmatched bases: 16. This CDR3 is CASSSLDTGLAGRGYEQYF. The DNA of the CDR3 is TGTGCCAGCAGTTCTCTGGACACCGGACTAGCGGGAAGGGGCTACGAGCAGTACTTC.

V gene TRBV20-1 combines with J gene TRBJ1-1; 7 bases agree with TRBD1. In germline, CDR1 is DFQATT, CDR2 SNEGSKA (reference sequence). J was trimmed by 9 bases and V by 6 bases; bases with no gene match: 10. This CDR3 region has 12 residues. The CDR3 DNA is TGCAGTGCCCGACTACAGGGGCCGAAAGCTTTCTTT. Protein sequence: CSARLQGPKAFF.

Turning to this clonotype: A read error may be the cause here, since a much bigger clone is one base away. The chain is built from TRBV28 and TRBJ1-4, with D unresolved. Germline values: CDR1 MDHEN, CDR2 SYDVKM. The CDR3 extends over 12 amino acids. CDR3 amino acids: CASVSANEELFF. In DNA form, the CDR3 reads TGTGCCAGCGTCTCGGCTAATGAAGAACTGTTTTTT.

This rearrangement joins TRBV20-1 to TRBJ1-6; D might be TRBD1 (6 bases). Trimming took off 3 bases at V and 10 bases at J, with 13 bases between the two ends. The CDR3 contains 13 residues. Per germline, CDR1 DFQATT and CDR2 SNEGSKA (reference sequence). CDR3 sequence: CSARFRGTSPLHF. CDR3 sequence (DNA): TGCAGTGCTAGGTTCAGGGGTACCTCACCCCTCCACTTT.

The chain has TRBV28 and TRBJ2-5, with no clear D. This CDR3 contains 15 residues. CDR1 is MDHEN and CDR2 is SYDVKM in the germline V gene. Trimming cost V 2 bases and J 0 bases, with 10 bases left between them. The CDR3: CASSLSSLYQETQYF. The CDR3 DNA reads as TGTGCCAGCAGTTTAAGTTCCCTGTACCAAGAGACCCAGTACTTC.

This clonotype has a count of ten or more. The chain links TRBV12-3 or TRBV12-4 to TRBJ1-1; D is perhaps TRBD1 (6 bases). V lost 7 bases to trimming and J lost 6 bases, with 21 bases between them. CDR3 length: 15 residues. The CDR3 is CASTRETGRGAEAFF. The CDR3 DNA follows: TGTGCCAGCACCCGAGAGACAGGCCGGGGCGCTGAAGCTTTCTTT.

This clonotype was seen ten or more times. The gene calls are TRBV19 and TRBJ1-5; tentative D call: TRBD1 (5 bases). Germline V gene data show CDR1 as LNHDA and CDR2 as SQIVND (reference sequence). CDR3 size: 17 residues. Trimming shortened V by 0 bases and J by 0 bases, and 12 bases separated the two germline ends. The CDR3 is CASSIDRLRDSNQPQHF. DNA for the CDR3: TGTGCCAGTAGTATAGATCGGCTCAGGGATAGCAATCAGCCCCAGCATTTT. The full variable domain, completed using reference TRBV19 and TRBJ1-5, is DGGITQSPKYLFRKEGQNVTLSCEQNLNHDAMYWYRQDPGQGLRLIYYSQIVNDFQKGDIAEGYSVSREKKESFPLTVTSAQKNPTAFYLCASSIDRLRDSNQPQHFGDGTRLSIL.

A few counts support this clonotype. The chain joins TRBV6-1 to TRBJ2-5; D gene ambiguous. Germline loops: CDR1 MNHNS, CDR2 SASEGT. This CDR3 is 13 amino acids long. With 8 bases removed from V and 1 base from J, the gap between germline ends came to 11 bases. The CDR3 sequence: CASGRTSQETQYF. DNA of the CDR3: TGTGCCAGCGGAAGAACATCCCAAGAGACCCAGTACTTC.

This clonotype was seen a few times. The J gene is TRBJ2-5, the V gene TRBV15, with no clear D. The germline V gene has CDR1 LNHNV and CDR2 YYDKDF (reference sequence). This CDR3 region has 13 residues. The V gene lost 3 bases and the J gene lost 0 bases, with 5 bases spanning the gap. In DNA form, the CDR3 reads TGTGCCACCAGCAGTCGAGACCAAGAGACCCAGTACTTC. This gives the protein CATSSRDQETQYF.

This clonotype has ten or more counts. The J gene is TRBJ2-1, the V gene TRBV5-6, with D maybe TRBD2 (6 bases). V was cut by 4 bases and J by 3 bases, with 17 bases left in between. CDR3 length: 16 residues. The germline CDR1 and CDR2 sequences are SGHDT and YYEEEE. CDR3 DNA sequence: TGTGCCAGCAGCCCCTCCAGGCGGGGAGTCTACAATGAGCAGTTCTTC. This sequence encodes CASSPSRRGVYNEQFF.

At least ten counts were recorded for this clonotype. The chain combines TRBV2 with TRBJ2-1; TRBD2 agrees at 11 bases. CDR3 length equals 13 residues. After removal of 4 bases from V and 13 bases from J, the junction contained 6 bases not matched to a gene. Looked up from germline, CDR1 is SNHLY and CDR2 is FYNNEI. CDR3: CASSAMGLAVQFF. The CDR3 DNA follows: TGTGCCAGCAGTGCCATGGGACTAGCGGTCCAGTTCTTC.

The rearrangement links TRBV11-2 to TRBJ2-1; D assignment may be TRBD1 or TRBD2 (6 bases each). The CDR3 has 16 residues. Germline V lookup: CDR1 SGHAT, CDR2 FQNNGV. The V and J ends lost 6 bases and 10 bases respectively, with 25 bases between them. The CDR3 here is CASRTLRGSREKEQFF. The CDR3 DNA is TGTGCCAGCAGAACCCTAAGGGGGAGCCGGGAGAAGGAGCAGTTCTTC.

The chain carries TRBV6-1 and TRBJ2-7, with D possibly being TRBD1 or TRBD2 (6 bases each). The germline V and J ends were trimmed by 5 bases and 7 bases, with 18 bases remaining between them. The V gene's germline CDR1 is MNHNS and CDR2 SASEGT. This CDR3 contains 14 residues. The CDR3 protein is CASSRGPLGREQYF. The CDR3 region has the DNA TGTGCCAGCAGTCGGGGGCCCCTTGGAAGGGAGCAGTACTTC.

With respect to this clonotype: Germline and junction disagree at one end, which may indicate a read error. The chain uses TRBV2 and TRBJ2-6, with TRBD2 as a possible D gene (7 bases). CDR1 and CDR2 from the germline V gene are SNHLY and FYNNEI. The CDR3 is made up of 15 amino acids. The CDR3 sequence: CSSRGGRAGANVLTF. The CDR3 coding sequence is TGTTCCAGCAGAGGGGGGAGGGCTGGGGCCAACGTCCTGACTTTC.

This clonotype was picked up many times. The chain is built from TRBV20-1 and TRBJ2-1; D call uncertain. This CDR3 comprises 12 residues. V lost 4 bases to trimming and J lost 4 bases, with 8 bases between them. Germline-derived CDR1 and CDR2 are DFQATT and SNEGSKA (reference sequence). CDR3 sequence (DNA): TGCAGTGCTATTTTGGGTTACAATGAGCAGTTCTTC. This codes for CSAILGYNEQFF.

In this sample, this clonotype turned up a few times. This chain uses TRBV20-1 with TRBJ2-7; 7 positions match TRBD2. V lost 3 bases to trimming and J lost 7 bases; unmatched junction nucleotides: 12. The length of the CDR3 is 14 residues. CDR1 is DFQATT, CDR2 SNEGSKA, per germline (reference sequence). In DNA form, the CDR3 reads TGCAGTGCTAGTGGTGCGGCGGGAGAAAGGGAGCAGTACTTC. As protein: CSASGAAGEREQYF.

The chain joins TRBV12-3 or TRBV12-4 to TRBJ1-1; D remains unclear. This CDR3 region has 15 residues. V was trimmed by 0 bases and J by 1 base, leaving 9 bases between them. The CDR3 region is CASSLAGWGNTEAFF. The CDR3 coding sequence is TGTGCCAGCAGTTTAGCAGGGTGGGGGAACACTGAAGCTTTCTTT.

The sample holds a few counts of this clonotype. The chain employs TRBV24-1 and TRBJ2-1; D call uncertain. The CDR3 loop spans 13 amino acids. From germline, CDR1 is KGHDR and CDR2 SFDVKD. Trimming pared 4 bases from V and 0 bases from J, leaving 3 bases between. CDR3: CATSESSYNEQFF. CDR3 sequence (DNA): TGTGCCACCAGTGAGAGCTCCTACAATGAGCAGTTCTTC.

This clonotype was observed many times. The genes are TRBV5-6 and TRBJ2-3; D remains ambiguous. CDR1 and CDR2 (germline): SGHDT, YYEEEE. Trimming removed 4 bases at V and 1 base at J, with 13 bases between. The CDR3 extends over 15 amino acids. CDR3 DNA: TGTGCCAGCAGCCCTGGTTGGGGTCGCACAGATACGCAGTATTTT. It specifies CASSPGWGRTDTQYF.